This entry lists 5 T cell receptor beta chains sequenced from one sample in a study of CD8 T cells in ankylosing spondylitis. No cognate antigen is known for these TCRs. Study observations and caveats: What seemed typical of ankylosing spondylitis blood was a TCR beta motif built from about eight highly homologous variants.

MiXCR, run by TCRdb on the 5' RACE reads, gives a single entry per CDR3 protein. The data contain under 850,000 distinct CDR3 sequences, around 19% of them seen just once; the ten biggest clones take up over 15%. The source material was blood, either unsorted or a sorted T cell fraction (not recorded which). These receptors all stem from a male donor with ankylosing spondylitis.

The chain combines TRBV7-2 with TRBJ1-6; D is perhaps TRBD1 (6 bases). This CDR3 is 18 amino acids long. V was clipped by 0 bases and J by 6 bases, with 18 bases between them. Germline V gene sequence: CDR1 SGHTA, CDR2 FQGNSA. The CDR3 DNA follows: TGTGCCAGCAGCTTAGCCCCAACAGGGAGCGGCGGTAATTCACCCCTCCACTTT. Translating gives CASSLAPTGSGGNSPLHF. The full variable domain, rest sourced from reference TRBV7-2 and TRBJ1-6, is GAGVSQSPSNKVTEKGKDVELRCDPISGHTALYWYRQSLGQGLEFLIYFQGNSAPDKSGLPSDRFSAERTGGSVSTLTIQRTQQEDSAVYLCASSLAPTGSGGNSPLHFGNGTRLTVT.

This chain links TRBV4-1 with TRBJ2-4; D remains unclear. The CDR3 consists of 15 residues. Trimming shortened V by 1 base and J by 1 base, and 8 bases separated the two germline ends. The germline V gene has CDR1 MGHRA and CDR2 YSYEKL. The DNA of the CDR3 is TGCGCCAGCAGCCAAGTTCCCCCGGCCAAAAACATTCAGTACTTC. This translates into CASSQVPPAKNIQYF.

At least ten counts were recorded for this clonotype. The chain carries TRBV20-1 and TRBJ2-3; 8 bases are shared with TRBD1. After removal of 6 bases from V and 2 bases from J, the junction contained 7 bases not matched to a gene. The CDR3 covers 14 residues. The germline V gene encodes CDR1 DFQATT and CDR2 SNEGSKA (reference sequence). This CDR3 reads CSAPGQGPTDTQYF. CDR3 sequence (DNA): TGCAGTGCCCCTGGACAGGGCCCCACAGATACGCAGTATTTT.

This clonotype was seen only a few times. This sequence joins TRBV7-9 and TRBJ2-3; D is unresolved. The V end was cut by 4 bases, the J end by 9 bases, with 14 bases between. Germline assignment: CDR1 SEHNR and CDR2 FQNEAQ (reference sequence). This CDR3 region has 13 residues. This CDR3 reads CASSSLTPGTQYF. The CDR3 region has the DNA TGTGCCAGCAGCTCCCTTACCCCCGGGACGCAGTATTTT.

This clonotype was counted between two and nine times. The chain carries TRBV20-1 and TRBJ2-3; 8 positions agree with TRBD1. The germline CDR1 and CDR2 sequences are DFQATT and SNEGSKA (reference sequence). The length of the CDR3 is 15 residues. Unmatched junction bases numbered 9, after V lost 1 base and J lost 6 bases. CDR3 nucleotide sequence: TGCAGTGCTAGAGCCATGGACAGGGACTCGGATACGCAGTATTTT. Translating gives CSARAMDRDSDTQYF.